In its sample, the clone carrying this T cell receptor (beta chain) was seen a few times. The antigen remains undetermined. Germline V CDR1 and CDR2: MDHEN, SYDVKM. This CDR3 has 13 residues. V was shortened by 6 bases and J by 12 bases, with 20 bases between the two germline ends. Patients who underwent sequencing had shown CD8+CD57+ cell expansion by flow cytometry. All participating patients were living with severe acquired aplastic anemia. None of the patients had been given any therapy when their blood was sampled. Researchers used genomic DNA as the template to profile TCR beta VDJ and CDR3. MiXCR, applied by TCRdb to the reads, yields one record per CDR3 protein. The table lists under 200,000 distinct CDR3 sequences, less than 60% of them singletons. These data originate in a study of CD8+CD57+ T cells in acquired aplastic anemia. Study as a whole: Average DNA yield from sorted CD4+ and CD8+ cells was approximately 3 ug.

Study conclusions and caveats: Under 35 was the count of CD8+ CDR3 sequences that patients shared with controls.

This TCR derives from a human donor with aplastic anemia. The rearrangement links TRBV28 to TRBJ1-1; no definite D call. Sequencing was done on a sample of sorted CD4+, CD8+, or CD8+CD57+ T cells (not recorded which) from PBMCs. CDR3 DNA sequence: TGTGCCAGCAGCTCCCGACCCCTAGTCATTTCTTTCTTT. Translation gives CASSSRPLVISFF.